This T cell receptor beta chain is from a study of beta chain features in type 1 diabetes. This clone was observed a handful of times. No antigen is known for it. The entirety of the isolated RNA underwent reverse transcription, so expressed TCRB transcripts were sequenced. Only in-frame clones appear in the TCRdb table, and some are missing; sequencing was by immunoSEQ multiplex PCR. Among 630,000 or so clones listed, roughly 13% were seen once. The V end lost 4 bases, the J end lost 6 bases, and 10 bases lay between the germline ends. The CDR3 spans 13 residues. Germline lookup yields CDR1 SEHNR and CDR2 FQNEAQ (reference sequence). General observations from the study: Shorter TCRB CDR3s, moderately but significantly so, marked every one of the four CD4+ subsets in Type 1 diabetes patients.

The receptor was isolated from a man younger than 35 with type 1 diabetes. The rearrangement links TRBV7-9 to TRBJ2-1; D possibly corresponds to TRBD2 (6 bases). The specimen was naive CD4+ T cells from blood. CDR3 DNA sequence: TGTGCCAGCAGCTCAGGAGGGGCCAATGAGCAGTTCTTC. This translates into CASSSGGANEQFF.